The clone carrying this TCR beta chain was counted many times. What it binds is unknown. This sample was included in a study of early T cells in non-severe SARS-CoV-2 infection. The CDR3 is 13 amino acids. The germline V gene has CDR1 GTSNPN and CDR2 SVGIG (reference sequence). V dropped 4 bases and J dropped 8; count of bases not matched to a gene: 8. Using its own MiXCR run on the 5' RACE reads, TCRdb lists one record per CDR3 protein. The repertoire holds around 86,000 distinct CDR3 sequences, with roughly 14% as singletons. The study, taken as a whole, reports: Reliance on VDJdb matching favored anti-spike CD8 responses; private and CD4 specificities were missed.

The receptor comes from an adult who was a healthcare worker with PCR-confirmed SARS-CoV-2 infection or an uninfected control (not recorded which). Sequenced material: whole blood. The rearrangement uses TRBV30 and TRBJ1-2; TRBD1 agrees at 9 bases. CDR3 coding DNA: TGTGCCTGGACGGGACAGGGCCTAGGAGGCTACACCTTC. Translating gives CAWTGQGLGGYTF.